Below, 27 T cell receptor beta chains from the same sample are listed, as sequenced in a study of OX40 agonist ivuxolimab in advanced cancers. Sequenced by immunoSEQ multiplex PCR; TCRdb stores in-frame clones only, minus some. Of about 69,000 clones listed, 90% are singletons. The input for sequencing was CD4+ or CD8+ T cells sorted from blood, taken in a trial of the OX40 agonist ivuxolimab. The source is an adult with an advanced solid tumor such as melanoma, head and neck, liver or kidney cancer.

The rearrangement links TRBV19 to TRBJ1-2; TRBD1 matches 7 bases. Germline-derived CDR1 and CDR2 are LNHDA and SQIVND (reference sequence). With 5 bases clipped from V and 2 bases from J, the junction kept 8 bases outside the gene matches. The CDR3 is made up of 15 amino acids. CDR3 protein: CASSLRTGGNYGYTF. The CDR3 bases are TGTGCCAGTAGTCTCCGGACAGGAGGCAACTATGGCTACACCTTC.

CDR3 amino acids: CASSEGLAVGYEQYF. The DNA of the CDR3 is TGTGCCAGCAGCGAGGGACTAGCGGTTGGATACGAGCAGTACTTC. The chain couples TRBV9 to TRBJ2-7, with 11 bases aligning to TRBD2. V gave up 3 bases and J gave up 4 bases; unmatched junction bases: 6. This CDR3 comprises 15 residues. Per germline, CDR1 SGDLS and CDR2 YYNGEE.

This clone came up a few times. The CDR3 is CASRKGYGLAGSGEQFF. The CDR3 DNA follows: TGTGCCAGCAGGAAGGGGTATGGACTAGCGGGATCTGGTGAGCAGTTCTTC. V usage is TRBV5-4 and J usage is TRBJ2-1; 12 bases are a match to TRBD2. This CDR3 is built from 17 residues. Germline V lookup: CDR1 SGHNT, CDR2 YYREEE (reference sequence). V trimming: 5 bases; J trimming: 9 bases; junction bases outside the gene matches: 15.

CDR3 DNA sequence: TGTGCCAGCAGTGAACAGAATGAAAAACTGTTTTTT. It specifies CASSEQNEKLFF. The genes are TRBV25-1 and TRBJ1-4; D gene uncertain. Germline CDR1 and CDR2: MGHDK and SYGVNS. Deletions cut 2 bases from V and 5 bases from J, with 3 bases between. The CDR3 contains 12 residues. Based on the CDR3 plus reference TRBV25-1 and TRBJ1-4, the full variable domain is EADIYQTPRYLVIGTGKKITLECSQTMGHDKMYWYQQDPGMELHLIHYSYGVNSTEKGDLSSESTVSRIRTEHFPLTLESARPSHTSQYLCASSEQNEKLFFGSGTQLSVL.

This chain uses TRBV28 with TRBJ1-1; possibly TRBD1 for D (5 bases). V dropped 4 bases and J dropped 4 bases, with 13 bases sitting between them. This CDR3 comprises 14 residues. Germline values: CDR1 MDHEN, CDR2 SYDVKM. The CDR3 DNA is TGTGCCAGCAGTTCAGACCTGGGGGGCACTGAAGCTTTCTTT. Translated: CASSSDLGGTEAFF.

The chain uses TRBV5-1 and TRBJ2-3; 10 bases agree with TRBD2. The CDR3 is made up of 15 amino acids. The germline gives CDR1 SGHRS, CDR2 YFSETQ. V shed 4 bases and J 2 bases; nucleotides not matched to a gene: 4. CDR3 in DNA: TGCGCCAGCAGCCGGGGGACTAGCGCCACAGATACGCAGTATTTT. Protein sequence: CASSRGTSATDTQYF. Drawing the rest from reference TRBV5-1 and TRBJ2-3, the complete variable domain is KAGVTQTPRYLIKTRGQQVTLSCSPISGHRSVSWYQQTPGQGLQFLFEYFSETQRNKGNFPGRFSGRQFSNSRSEMNVSTLELGDSALYLCASSRGTSATDTQYFGPGTRLTVL.

The rearrangement joins TRBV5-4 to TRBJ2-1; no firm D call. V lost 0 bases to trimming and J lost 6 bases, with 16 bases between them. The CDR3 consists of 16 residues. In germline, CDR1 is SGHNT, CDR2 YYREEE (reference sequence). The CDR3 bases are TGTGCCAGCAGCTTGGAAACCGGGTACTGGGGCAATGAGCAGTTCTTC. Residues: CASSLETGYWGNEQFF. The whole variable domain, filled in from reference TRBV5-4 and TRBJ2-1, reads ETGVTQSPTHLIKTRGQQVTLRCSSQSGHNTVSWYQQALGQGPQFIFQYYREEENGRGNFPPRFSGLQFPNYSSELNVNALELDDSALYLCASSLETGYWGNEQFFGPGTRLTVL.

The V call is TRBV30, the J call TRBJ2-5; TRBD1 agrees at 7 bases. The V segment lost 7 bases and the J segment 3 bases; nucleotides outside the gene matches: 5. Germline values: CDR1 GTSNPN, CDR2 SVGIG (reference sequence). This CDR3 region has 12 residues. The CDR3 DNA reads as TGTGCCTTGATCAGGGGGAAAGAGACCCAGTACTTC. Its protein is CALIRGKETQYF.

This chain uses TRBV18 with TRBJ2-2, with 15 bases that match TRBD2. Looked up from germline, CDR1 is KGHSH and CDR2 is LQKENI. V lost 6 bases, J lost 7 bases, and 9 bases stayed unmatched. CDR3 length: 17 amino acids. The CDR3 loop reads CASSPGLAGGPHGELFF. The CDR3 coding sequence is TGTGCCAGCTCCCCAGGACTAGCGGGAGGGCCGCACGGGGAGCTGTTTTTT. The variable domain in full, with the rest retrieved from reference TRBV18 and TRBJ2-2, is NAGVMQNPRHLVRRRGQEARLRCSPMKGHSHVYWYRQLPEEGLKFMVYLQKENIIDESGMPKERFSAEFPKEGPSILRIQQVVRGDSAAYFCASSPGLAGGPHGELFFGEGSRLTVL.

The chain carries TRBV28 and TRBJ1-2; 7 nucleotides line up with TRBD1. The CDR3 covers 13 residues. V was clipped by 7 bases and J by 7 bases; unmatched bases: 9. Looked up from germline, CDR1 is MDHEN and CDR2 is SYDVKM. In DNA, the CDR3 is TGTGCCAGCACCAAGACAGGGATGGGTGGCTACACCTTC. Protein sequence: CASTKTGMGGYTF.

The V and J genes are TRBV5-1 and TRBJ1-5; TRBD1 aligns across 7 bases. The germline CDR1 and CDR2 sequences are SGHRS and YFSETQ. After removal of 4 bases from V and 1 base from J, the junction contained 5 bases not matched to a gene. This CDR3 has 15 amino acids. CDR3 sequence (DNA): TGCGCCAGCAGCCCGACAGGGCTAAGCAATCAGCCCCAGCATTTT. This codes for CASSPTGLSNQPQHF.

The chain couples TRBV19 to TRBJ2-3; D is uncertain. CDR3 length equals 14 residues. The germline V gene has CDR1 LNHDA and CDR2 SQIVND (reference sequence). Trimming shortened V by 7 bases and J by 0 bases, and 11 bases separated the two germline ends. The CDR3 spells CASIRDSSTDTQYF. CDR3 nucleotide sequence: TGTGCCAGTATTCGAGACTCTAGCACAGATACGCAGTATTTT.

V and J are TRBV19 and TRBJ2-3, with 8 nucleotides matching TRBD2. V gave up 10 bases and J gave up 4 bases; unmatched junction bases: 10. Germline V CDR1 and CDR2: LNHDA, SQIVND (reference sequence). CDR3 size: 14 residues. CDR3 DNA sequence: TGTGCCACGATGCGAGCGGGGGCGGCAGATACGCAGTATTTT. Residues: CATMRAGAADTQYF.

The chain uses TRBV7-3 and TRBJ2-7; D is ambiguous. The CDR3 is 15 residues long. CDR1 and CDR2 (germline): SGHTA, FQGTGA. V gave up 1 base and J gave up 2 bases, with 12 bases separating them. The CDR3 region is CASSLIVVVPYEQYF. Here the CDR3 DNA reads TGTGCCAGCAGCTTAATCGTGGTTGTTCCCTACGAGCAGTACTTC. Full variable domain (rest looked up from reference TRBV7-3 and TRBJ2-7): GAGVSQTPSNKVTEKGKYVELRCDPISGHTALYWYRQSLGQGPEFLIYFQGTGAADDSGLPNDRFFAVRPEGSVSTLKIQRTERGDSAVYLCASSLIVVVPYEQYFGPGTRLTVT.

The chain links TRBV6-1 to TRBJ1-2; D is ambiguous. Germline V gene lookup returns CDR1 MNHNS and CDR2 SASEGT. The length of the CDR3 is 11 residues. Between the trimmed V and J ends, which lost 6 bases and 4 bases, there was a span of 6 bases. This chain's CDR3 is CASRQFYGYTF. CDR3 sequence (DNA): TGTGCCAGCAGACAGTTCTATGGCTACACCTTC.

This sequence joins TRBV6-5 and TRBJ1-3, with D possibly being TRBD1 (6 bases). Germline CDR1 and CDR2: MNHEY and SVGAGI. The V end was cut by 5 bases, the J end by 7 bases, with 6 bases between. This CDR3 region has 11 residues. In DNA form, the CDR3 reads TGTGCCAGCAGTCAGGGGAACACCATATATTTT. Translating it yields CASSQGNTIYF.

In this sample, this clone turned up a few times. The chain is built from TRBV7-3 and TRBJ1-1; 8 bases match TRBD1. The CDR3 loop spans 12 amino acids. Germline CDR1 and CDR2: SGHTA and FQGTGA. J lost 11 bases, V lost 6 bases, and 8 bases had no gene match. The CDR3 region is CASSFDRGEAFF. The CDR3 DNA follows: TGTGCCAGCAGTTTCGACAGGGGCGAGGCTTTCTTT.

The chain uses TRBV4-1 and TRBJ2-6; 7 positions agree with TRBD1. This CDR3 is 18 amino acids long. Trimming removed 4 bases from V and 0 bases from J; junction bases left unmatched: 9. The germline V gene encodes CDR1 MGHRA and CDR2 YSYEKL. CDR3 DNA: TGCGCCAGCAGCCCCAGACCACAGGGGTACTCTGGGGCCAACGTCCTGACTTTC. Encoded protein: CASSPRPQGYSGANVLTF.

The chain carries TRBV5-1 and TRBJ1-2; 8 nucleotides agree with TRBD1. Trimming cost V 4 bases and J 4 bases; bases outside gene matches: 3. In germline, CDR1 is SGHRS, CDR2 YFSETQ. The length of the CDR3 is 13 residues. The CDR3 loop is CASSRGTGYGYTF. CDR3 in DNA: TGCGCCAGCAGCAGAGGGACAGGCTATGGCTACACCTTC.

The chain combines TRBV7-2 with TRBJ1-3; D uncertain. Germline CDR1 reads SGHTA; CDR2 reads FQGNSA. The CDR3 totals 15 residues. Trimming pared 5 bases from V and 0 bases from J, leaving 11 bases between. The CDR3 DNA reads as TGTGCCAGCAGCCTTTCTACGGTCTCTGGAAACACCATATATTTT. It is translated as CASSLSTVSGNTIYF.

Only one count was recorded for this clone. The chain uses TRBV7-8 and TRBJ2-1; 14 bases are a match to TRBD2. There are 16 residues in the CDR3. Germline values: CDR1 SGHVS, CDR2 FQNEAQ. Trimming removed 1 base from V and 7 bases from J; junction bases left unmatched: 3. The DNA of the CDR3 is TGTGCCAGCAGCTTAGTTGGACTAGCGGGAGGAAATGAGCAGTTCTTC. The encoded protein is CASSLVGLAGGNEQFF.

As to this clone: Relative to the germline gene, one junction end is altered; a read error may explain this. The chain carries TRBV7-7 and TRBJ1-1, with a possible D match to TRBD1 (6 bases). The CDR3 is 14 residues long. In germline, CDR1 is SSHAT, CDR2 FNYEAQ (reference sequence). CDR3 nucleotide sequence: TGTGCTAGCAGCTCAAGGACAGAGAACACTGAAGCTTTCTTT. As protein: CASSSRTENTEAFF.

This chain links TRBV4-1 with TRBJ2-7, with D possibly called TRBD1 or TRBD2 (5 bases each). The germline CDR1 and CDR2 sequences are MGHRA and YSYEKL. This CDR3 is 15 amino acids long. V was pared by 0 bases and J by 4 bases, with 13 bases between. The CDR3 sequence is CASSQDRQRGYEQYF. CDR3 sequence (DNA): TGCGCCAGCAGCCAAGATAGACAGCGCGGGTACGAGCAGTACTTC.

The chain couples TRBV29-1 to TRBJ2-2, with D possibly matching TRBD2 (5 bases). V lost 2 bases and J lost 5, with 12 bases in between. Germline assignment: CDR1 SQVTM and CDR2 ANQGSEA. The CDR3 sequence is 14 residues long. The CDR3 nucleotides are TGCAGCGTTGAAATCCTAGCATTGACCGGGGAGCTGTTTTTT. Its protein is CSVEILALTGELFF.

The chain links TRBV11-3 to TRBJ2-3; TRBD1 matches 10 bases. This CDR3 comprises 14 residues. With V trimmed by 3 bases and J by 6 bases, 3 bases remained unmatched. Germline CDR1 reads SGHNT; CDR2 reads YENEEA. CDR3 in amino acids: CASSFLTGGDTQYF. DNA of the CDR3: TGTGCCAGCAGCTTCCTGACAGGGGGCGATACGCAGTATTTT.

This clone showed up just a few times. The rearrangement links TRBV9 to TRBJ1-1; D is unclear. CDR1 is SGDLS, CDR2 YYNGEE, per germline. Deletions cut 4 bases from V and 3 bases from J, with 13 bases between. This CDR3 has 14 residues. The CDR3 loop reads CASSPQDGYTEAFF. In DNA, the CDR3 is TGTGCCAGCAGCCCGCAGGACGGGTACACTGAAGCTTTCTTT.

J is TRBJ2-7 and V is TRBV10-3; D is unresolved. V lost 5 bases to trimming and J lost 3 bases, with 5 bases between them. The length of the CDR3 is 11 residues. The germline gives CDR1 ENHRY, CDR2 SYGVKD. The CDR3 is CAISYSYEQYF. Here the CDR3 DNA reads TGTGCCATCAGTTACAGCTACGAGCAGTACTTC.